One and the same sample provided the 9 T cell receptor beta chains below, sequenced in a study of blood T cell repertoires in COVID-19. TCRdb's table, derived via immunoSEQ multiplex PCR, lists solely in-frame clones and lacks some. The sample gives roughly 120,000 clones, 65% to 80% of which show up once; 2% to 3% is in the top ten. The sequencing sample was made of peripheral blood. These receptors originate from a man aged 50 or older with acute or convalescent COVID-19.

The V and J genes are TRBV10-3 and TRBJ1-1, with D tentatively TRBD1 (5 bases). The V end lost 8 bases, the J end lost 1 base, and 11 bases lay between the germline ends. Germline V gene sequence: CDR1 ENHRY, CDR2 SYGVKD. The CDR3 consists of 13 residues. CDR3 bases: TGTGCCATCTGGGAGGGGACGAACACTGAAGCTTTCTTT. Encoded protein: CAIWEGTNTEAFF.

The chain has TRBV19 and TRBJ1-2, with a tentative D call TRBD1 (6 bases). The germline V and J ends were trimmed by 5 bases and 2 bases, with 9 bases remaining between them. The germline gives CDR1 LNHDA, CDR2 SQIVND (reference sequence). The CDR3 covers 13 residues. The CDR3: CASSPQGNYGYTF. Written as DNA, the CDR3 is TGTGCCAGTAGTCCCCAGGGGAACTATGGCTACACCTTC.

V and J are TRBV10-1 and TRBJ2-7; 7 bases are shared with TRBD1. Germline CDR1 and CDR2: WNHNN and SYGVQD (reference sequence). Unmatched junction bases numbered 7, after V lost 6 bases and J lost 5 bases. The CDR3 runs to 13 residues. The CDR3 sequence: CASSTGAKDEQYF. The CDR3 nucleotides are TGCGCCAGCAGCACAGGGGCGAAAGACGAGCAGTACTTC.

This clone was detected only once. The chain carries TRBV5-6 and TRBJ2-1; the D is unclear. The CDR3 contains 14 residues. Trimming pared 1 base from V and 10 bases from J, leaving 15 bases between. Germline CDR1 SGHDT, CDR2 YYEEEE. In DNA form, the CDR3 reads TGTGCCAGCAGCTTGATCGCTACCGCACAGGAGCAGTTCTTC. It specifies CASSLIATAQEQFF.

On this clone itself: At the DNA level, this CDR3 is encoded by other sequences in the same sample as well. The chain joins TRBV25-1 to TRBJ2-7, with TRBD1 as a possible D gene (6 bases). Germline V gives CDR1 MGHDK, CDR2 SYGVNS. With 4 bases removed from V and 7 bases from J, the gap between germline ends came to 11 bases. This CDR3 comprises 12 residues. The CDR3, as DNA: TGTGCCAGCAGTGGGCAACAGGGAGAGCAGTACTTC. This encodes CASSGQQGEQYF.

This chain uses TRBV11-2 with TRBJ2-1; perhaps TRBD2 as D (6 bases). The germline V gene has CDR1 SGHAT and CDR2 FQNNGV. This CDR3 has 12 amino acids. Trimming shortened V by 5 bases and J by 9 bases, and 11 bases separated the two germline ends. The CDR3 protein is CASSHGRGEQFF. The DNA of the CDR3 is TGTGCCAGCAGCCATGGGCGGGGTGAGCAGTTCTTC. The whole variable domain, filled in from reference TRBV11-2 and TRBJ2-1, reads EAGVAQSPRYKIIEKRQSVAFWCNPISGHATLYWYQQILGQGPKLLIQFQNNGVVDDSQLPKDRFSAERLKGVDSTLKIQPAKLEDSAVYLCASSHGRGEQFFGPGTRLTVL.

This chain links TRBV7-7 with TRBJ2-3; TRBD2 agrees at 9 bases. The CDR3 is made up of 15 amino acids. The V segment lost 1 base and the J segment 11 bases; nucleotides outside the gene matches: 10. Per the germline V gene, CDR1 is SSHAT and CDR2 is FNYEAQ (reference sequence). DNA of the CDR3: TGTGCCAGCAGCTTAGTAGCGGGGGACATTACGAGGCAGTATTTT. Residues: CASSLVAGDITRQYF.

This sequence joins TRBV9 and TRBJ1-2, with D possibly TRBD1 on 5 matching bases. Deletions cut 4 bases from V and 6 bases from J, with 16 bases between. Germline values: CDR1 SGDLS, CDR2 YYNGEE. The CDR3 sequence is 14 residues long. The CDR3 region has the DNA TGTGCCAGCAGCCAACAGGTGGTGGGCCATGGCTACACCTTC. Residues: CASSQQVVGHGYTF.

V usage is TRBV5-4 and J usage is TRBJ2-7; no clear D. CDR1 is SGHNT and CDR2 is YYREEE in the germline V gene (reference sequence). Trimming removed 1 base from V and 0 bases from J, with 5 bases in between. The CDR3 is made up of 13 amino acids. CDR3 in DNA: TGTGCCAGCAGCTTGTTCCACTCCTACGAGCAGTACTTC. Protein: CASSLFHSYEQYF. The complete variable domain, with remaining parts taken from reference TRBV5-4 and TRBJ2-7, reads ETGVTQSPTHLIKTRGQQVTLRCSSQSGHNTVSWYQQALGQGPQFIFQYYREEENGRGNFPPRFSGLQFPNYSSELNVNALELDDSALYLCASSLFHSYEQYFGPGTRLTVT.